The 13 T cell receptor beta chains in this list originate from one sample, sequenced in a study of T cell changes during pregnancy in multiple sclerosis. Sequencing used immunoSEQ multiplex PCR; TCRdb keeps in-frame clones, though not all of them. In the table there are 90,000 to 100,000 clones, 80% to 95% of which are singletons. Specimen: peripheral blood, collected in the first trimester of pregnancy. The receptors come from a female donor with multiple sclerosis, enrolled in a pregnancy study.

The CDR3 is CAWSLGVLSDTQYF. Here the CDR3 DNA reads TGTGCCTGGAGTTTAGGGGTGTTATCAGATACGCAGTATTTT. The gene calls are TRBV30 and TRBJ2-3, with D tentatively TRBD1 (5 bases). There are 14 residues in the CDR3. Trimming shortened V by 2 bases and J by 4 bases, and 13 bases separated the two germline ends. Germline CDR1 GTSNPN, CDR2 SVGIG (reference sequence).

J is TRBJ1-2 and V is TRBV30; D gene uncertain. This CDR3 has 13 amino acids. Germline CDR1 and CDR2: GTSNPN and SVGIG (reference sequence). With 2 bases removed from V and 4 bases from J, the gap between germline ends came to 11 bases. The CDR3 region is CAWSKEGGYGYTF. Here the CDR3 DNA reads TGTGCCTGGAGTAAGGAGGGAGGCTATGGCTACACCTTC.

The rearrangement uses TRBV10-3 and TRBJ2-7; possible D gene TRBD2, 6 bases. The CDR3 is 15 residues long. V lost 0 bases and J 7 bases, leaving 16 bases between the germline ends. Looked up from germline, CDR1 is ENHRY and CDR2 is SYGVKD. The CDR3 nucleotides are TGTGCCATCAGTGAGTCTTGGGGGGAGCGTTCTGAGCAGTACTTC. Translating it yields CAISESWGERSEQYF.

A note on this clone: Other nucleotide sequences from this sample produce the same CDR3. The chain combines TRBV4-1 with TRBJ2-7; the D gene is possibly TRBD1 (6 bases). V lost 1 base, J lost 4 bases, and 11 bases lay in between. Germline V gene data show CDR1 as MGHRA and CDR2 as YSYEKL. The CDR3 has 14 residues. CDR3 in amino acids: CASSQGGRGYEQYF. CDR3 DNA sequence: TGCGCCAGCAGCCAAGGGGGAAGGGGGTACGAGCAGTACTTC.

The chain couples TRBV29-1 to TRBJ2-7; D is uncertain. This CDR3 comprises 12 residues. Trimming stripped 7 bases from V and 7 bases from J, with 17 bases between. The germline gives CDR1 SQVTM, CDR2 ANQGSEA. CDR3: CSASYGAREQYF. The CDR3 DNA sequence: TGCAGCGCCTCATATGGCGCTAGAGAGCAGTACTTC.

This rearrangement joins TRBV10-1 to TRBJ2-7; TRBD1 matches 9 bases. The trim removed 10 bases at V and 1 base at J, leaving 11 bases unmatched. Germline V gives CDR1 WNHNN, CDR2 SYGVQD (reference sequence). This CDR3 region has 15 residues. CDR3 region: CAILLKTGGSYEQYF. The DNA of the CDR3 is TGCGCCATCCTTCTTAAGACAGGGGGATCCTACGAGCAGTACTTC.

The V and J genes are TRBV9 and TRBJ2-1; D is uncertain. This CDR3 comprises 15 residues. The V and J ends lost 0 bases and 9 bases respectively, with 16 bases between them. The germline gives CDR1 SGDLS, CDR2 YYNGEE. In DNA form, the CDR3 reads TGTGCCAGCAGCGTAGCCTCGGTCCGTACGGGTGAGCAGTTCTTC. Its protein product is CASSVASVRTGEQFF.

The V call is TRBV19, the J call TRBJ2-7, with 9 positions matching TRBD1. This CDR3 comprises 15 residues. CDR1 is LNHDA and CDR2 is SQIVND in the germline V gene (reference sequence). V lost 9 bases to trimming and J lost 0 bases; unmatched junction nucleotides: 9. Written as DNA, the CDR3 is TGTGCCAGCAGCTTCGGGACAGGGACCTCCTACGAGCAGTACTTC. Protein product: CASSFGTGTSYEQYF.

The chain has TRBV28 and TRBJ2-5; the D gene is possibly TRBD1 (6 bases). The CDR3 has 15 residues. Germline V lookup: CDR1 MDHEN, CDR2 SYDVKM. The V gene lost 3 bases and the J gene lost 2 bases, with 13 bases spanning the gap. Written as DNA, the CDR3 is TGTGCCAGCAGTTTCGGGGAACAGGGACAAGAGACCCAGTACTTC. Protein product: CASSFGEQGQETQYF.

The J gene is TRBJ2-5, the V gene TRBV5-1, with D tentatively TRBD2 (5 bases). The V gene lost 5 bases and the J gene lost 2 bases, with 10 bases spanning the gap. CDR3 length equals 13 residues. Looked up from germline, CDR1 is SGHRS and CDR2 is YFSETQ. The CDR3 loop reads CASRRGFQETQYF. CDR3 nucleotides: TGCGCCAGCAGGCGAGGGTTTCAAGAGACCCAGTACTTC.

This rearrangement joins TRBV5-1 to TRBJ1-1; D is ambiguous. This CDR3 contains 14 residues. Germline lookup yields CDR1 SGHRS and CDR2 YFSETQ. V lost 3 bases and J 0 bases, leaving 9 bases between the germline ends. DNA of the CDR3: TGCGCCAGCAGCTGGACGGGAGTGAACACTGAAGCTTTCTTT. This codes for CASSWTGVNTEAFF.

The genes are TRBV10-3 and TRBJ1-1; TRBD1 matches at 11 bases. J lost 7 bases, V lost 3 bases, and 7 bases had no gene match. Germline V CDR1 and CDR2: ENHRY, SYGVKD. This CDR3 has 15 residues. The CDR3 DNA reads TGTGCCATCAGTGATCCCGGGACAGGGGGGGGTGAAGCTTTCTTT. This encodes CAISDPGTGGGEAFF.

CDR3 nucleotide sequence: TGCGCCAGCAGCCCCCCGGGGAGGGCCTACAATGAGCAGTTCTTC. Encoded protein: CASSPPGRAYNEQFF. This rearrangement joins TRBV5-1 to TRBJ2-1, with 7 bases lining up with TRBD2. This CDR3 region has 15 residues. Per the germline V gene, CDR1 is SGHRS and CDR2 is YFSETQ. Trimming removed 4 bases from V and 2 bases from J; junction bases left unmatched: 6.